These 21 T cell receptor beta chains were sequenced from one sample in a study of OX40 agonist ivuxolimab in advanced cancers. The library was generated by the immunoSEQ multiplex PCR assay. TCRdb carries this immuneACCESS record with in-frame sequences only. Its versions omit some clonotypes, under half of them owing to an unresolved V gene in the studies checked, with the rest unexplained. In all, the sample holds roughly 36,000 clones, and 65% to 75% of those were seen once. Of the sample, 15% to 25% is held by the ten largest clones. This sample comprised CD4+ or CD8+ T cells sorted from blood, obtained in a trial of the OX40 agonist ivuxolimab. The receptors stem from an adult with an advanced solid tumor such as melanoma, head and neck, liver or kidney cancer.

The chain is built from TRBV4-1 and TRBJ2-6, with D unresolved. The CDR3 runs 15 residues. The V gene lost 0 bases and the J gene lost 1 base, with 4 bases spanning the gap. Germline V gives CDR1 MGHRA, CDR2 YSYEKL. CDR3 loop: CASSQERSGANVLTF. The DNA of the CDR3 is TGCGCCAGCAGCCAAGAGCGGTCTGGGGCCAACGTCCTGACTTTC.

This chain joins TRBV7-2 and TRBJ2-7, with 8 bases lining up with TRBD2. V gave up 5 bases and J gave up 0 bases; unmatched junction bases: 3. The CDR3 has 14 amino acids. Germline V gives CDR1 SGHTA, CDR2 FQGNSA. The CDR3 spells CASSRGLASYEQYF. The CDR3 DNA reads TGTGCCAGCAGCCGAGGACTAGCCTCCTACGAGCAGTACTTC.

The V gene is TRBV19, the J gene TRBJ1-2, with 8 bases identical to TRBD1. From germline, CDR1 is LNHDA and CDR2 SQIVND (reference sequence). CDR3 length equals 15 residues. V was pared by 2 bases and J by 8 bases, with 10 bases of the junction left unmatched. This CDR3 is CASSIRSQGAGGYTF. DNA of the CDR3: TGTGCCAGTAGTATACGGTCGCAGGGGGCCGGAGGCTACACCTTC.

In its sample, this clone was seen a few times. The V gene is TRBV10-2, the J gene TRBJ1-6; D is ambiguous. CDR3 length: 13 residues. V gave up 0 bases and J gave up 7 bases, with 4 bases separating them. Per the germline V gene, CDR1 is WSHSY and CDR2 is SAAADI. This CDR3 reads CASSESGNSPLHF. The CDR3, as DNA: TGCGCCAGCAGTGAGTCGGGAAATTCACCCCTCCACTTT.

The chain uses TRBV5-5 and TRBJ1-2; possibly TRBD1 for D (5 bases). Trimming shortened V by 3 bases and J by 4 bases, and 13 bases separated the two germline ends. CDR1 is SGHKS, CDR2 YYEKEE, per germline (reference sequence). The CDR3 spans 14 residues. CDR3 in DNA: TGTGCCAGCAGCTCGCCTACAGGCGTCTATGGCTACACCTTC. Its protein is CASSSPTGVYGYTF.

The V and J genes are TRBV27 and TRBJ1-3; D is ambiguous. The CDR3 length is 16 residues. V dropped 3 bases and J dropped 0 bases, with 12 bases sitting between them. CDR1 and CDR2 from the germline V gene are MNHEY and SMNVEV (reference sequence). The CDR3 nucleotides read TGTGCCAGCAGTTTGAGATCAGGACCCTCTGGAAACACCATATATTTT. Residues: CASSLRSGPSGNTIYF.

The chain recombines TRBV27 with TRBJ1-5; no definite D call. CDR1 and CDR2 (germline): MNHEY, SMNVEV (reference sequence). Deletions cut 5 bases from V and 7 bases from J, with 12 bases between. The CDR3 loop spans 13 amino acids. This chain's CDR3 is CASSLTPGQPQHF. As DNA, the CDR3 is TGTGCCAGCAGTCTGACCCCAGGACAGCCCCAGCATTTT.

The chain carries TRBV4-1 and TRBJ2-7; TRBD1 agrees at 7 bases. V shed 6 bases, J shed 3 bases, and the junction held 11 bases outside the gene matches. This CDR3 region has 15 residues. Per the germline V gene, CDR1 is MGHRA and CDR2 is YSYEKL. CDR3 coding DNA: TGCGCCAGCAGACTCACATTCCGGGACAGCTACGAGCAGTACTTC. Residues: CASRLTFRDSYEQYF.

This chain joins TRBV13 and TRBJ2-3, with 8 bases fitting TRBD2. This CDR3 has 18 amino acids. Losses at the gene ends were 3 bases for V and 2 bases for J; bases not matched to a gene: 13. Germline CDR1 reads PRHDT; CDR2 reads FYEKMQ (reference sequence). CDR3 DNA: TGTGCCAGCAGCTTGCAATTACTGGCGGGGGGTTTCACAGATACGCAGTATTTT. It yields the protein CASSLQLLAGGFTDTQYF.

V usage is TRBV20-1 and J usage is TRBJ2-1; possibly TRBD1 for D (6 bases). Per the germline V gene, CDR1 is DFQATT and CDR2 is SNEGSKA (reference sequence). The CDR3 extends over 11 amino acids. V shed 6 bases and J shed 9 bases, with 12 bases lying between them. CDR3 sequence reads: CSASQGFEQFF. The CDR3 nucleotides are TGCAGTGCCAGTCAGGGGTTTGAGCAGTTCTTC.

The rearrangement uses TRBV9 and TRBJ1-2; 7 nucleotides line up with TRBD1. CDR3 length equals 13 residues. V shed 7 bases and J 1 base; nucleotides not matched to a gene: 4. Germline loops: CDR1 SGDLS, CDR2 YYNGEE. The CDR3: CASGQGDNYGYTF. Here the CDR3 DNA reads TGTGCCAGCGGCCAGGGGGATAACTATGGCTACACCTTC.

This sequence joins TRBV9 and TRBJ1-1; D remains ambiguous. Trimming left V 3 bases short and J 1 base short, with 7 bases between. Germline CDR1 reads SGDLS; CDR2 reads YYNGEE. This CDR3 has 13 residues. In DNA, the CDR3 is TGTGCCAGCAGCGCCAAGGGGAACACTGAAGCTTTCTTT. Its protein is CASSAKGNTEAFF.

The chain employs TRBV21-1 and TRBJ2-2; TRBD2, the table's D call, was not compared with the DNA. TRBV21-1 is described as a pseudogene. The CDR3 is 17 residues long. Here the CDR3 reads CASSKVPSGDHTGELFF. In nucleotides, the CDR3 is TGTGCCAGCAGCAAAGTTCCTAGCGGGGACCACACCGGGGAGCTGTTTTTT.

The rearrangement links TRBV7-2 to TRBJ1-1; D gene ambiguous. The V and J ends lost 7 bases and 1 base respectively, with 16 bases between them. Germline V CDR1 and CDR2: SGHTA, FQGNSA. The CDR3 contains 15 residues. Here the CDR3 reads CASTLFAAENTEAFF. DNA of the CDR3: TGTGCCAGCACCCTTTTTGCAGCCGAGAACACTGAAGCTTTCTTT. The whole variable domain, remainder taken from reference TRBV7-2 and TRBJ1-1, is GAGVSQSPSNKVTEKGKDVELRCDPISGHTALYWYRQSLGQGLEFLIYFQGNSAPDKSGLPSDRFSAERTGGSVSTLTIQRTQQEDSAVYLCASTLFAAENTEAFFGQGTRLTVV.

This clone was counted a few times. The CDR3 spells CASSEGSSGKNIQYF. In nucleotides, the CDR3 is TGTGCCAGCAGTGAAGGATCTAGCGGAAAAAACATTCAGTACTTC. V usage is TRBV6-1 and J usage is TRBJ2-4; 7 bases agree with TRBD2. Looked up from germline, CDR1 is MNHNS and CDR2 is SASEGT. The CDR3 is 15 residues long. After removal of 1 base from V and 4 bases from J, the junction contained 4 bases not matched to a gene.

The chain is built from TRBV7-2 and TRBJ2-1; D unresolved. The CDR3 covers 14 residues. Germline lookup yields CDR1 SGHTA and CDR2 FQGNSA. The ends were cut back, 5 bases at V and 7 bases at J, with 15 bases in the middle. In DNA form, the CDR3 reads TGTGCCAGCAGCACCCGCGACGGACCAAATGAGCAGTTCTTC. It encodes CASSTRDGPNEQFF.

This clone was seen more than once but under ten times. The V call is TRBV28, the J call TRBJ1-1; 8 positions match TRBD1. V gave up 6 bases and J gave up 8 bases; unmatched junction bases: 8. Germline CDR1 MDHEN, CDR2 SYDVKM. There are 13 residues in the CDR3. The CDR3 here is CASRGGQGGEAFF. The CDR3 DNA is TGTGCCAGCAGGGGCGGACAGGGTGGGGAAGCTTTCTTT.

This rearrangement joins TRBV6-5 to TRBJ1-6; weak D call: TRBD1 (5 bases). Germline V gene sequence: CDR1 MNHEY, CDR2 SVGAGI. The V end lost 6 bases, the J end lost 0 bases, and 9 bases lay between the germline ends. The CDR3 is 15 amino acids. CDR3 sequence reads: CASRVGVSYNSPLHF. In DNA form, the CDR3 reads TGTGCCAGCAGGGTAGGGGTCTCCTATAATTCACCCCTCCACTTT.

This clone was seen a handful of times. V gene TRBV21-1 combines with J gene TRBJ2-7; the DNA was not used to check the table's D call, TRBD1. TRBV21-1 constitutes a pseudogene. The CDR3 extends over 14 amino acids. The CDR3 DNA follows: TGTGCCAGCAGCATTCCGGGACAGGAGAGCGAGCAGTACTTC. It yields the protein CASSIPGQESEQYF.

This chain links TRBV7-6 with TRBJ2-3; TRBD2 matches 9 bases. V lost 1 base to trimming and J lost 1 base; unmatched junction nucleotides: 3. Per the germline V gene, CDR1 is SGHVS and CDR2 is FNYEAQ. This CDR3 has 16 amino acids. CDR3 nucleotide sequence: TGTGCCAGCAGCTTAGGCGGGGGGGCCGGCACAGATACGCAGTATTTT. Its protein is CASSLGGGAGTDTQYF.

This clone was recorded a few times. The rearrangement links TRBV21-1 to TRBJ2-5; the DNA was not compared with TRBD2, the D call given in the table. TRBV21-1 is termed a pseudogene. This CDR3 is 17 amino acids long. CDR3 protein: CASSKARGCKFQETQYF. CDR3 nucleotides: TGTGCCAGCAGCAAAGCTCGGGGGTGTAAATTCCAAGAGACCCAGTACTTC.